A selection of T cell receptor beta chains follows, all from one sample in a study of T-cell reconstitution after alpha-beta-depleted transplantation in children. TCRdb recomputed calls from the PCR reads with MiXCR, one row per CDR3 protein. The sample lists 220,000 or so distinct CDR3 sequences; approximately 8.9% were seen once. The sample in question was PBMCs, mostly from graft donor cells, obtained 180 days after TCRalphabeta/CD19-depleted stem cell transplant. The origin of the receptors is a male patient younger than 18 who had a stem cell transplant for acute lymphoblastic leukemia, so the T cells may come from the graft donor. The CDR3 runs from the conserved cysteine through the conserved F or W. D genes are given only for firm matches. Clone size is given for some rows only: seen once, a few or many times, or a class if the clone is expanded.

j_call clone_size v_call d_call cdr3_nt cdr3_aa
TRBJ2-5 many TRBV13 . TGTGCCAGCAGCTTAGTCCGAGGGGGGGGACAGCGGGGGACCCAGTACTTC CASSLVRGGGQRGTQYF
TRBJ1-1 many TRBV11-2 . TGTGCCAGCAGCTTAATTGGGCTCCAATTTCCGGACACTGAAGCTTTCTTT CASSLIGLQFPDTEAFF
TRBJ2-7 many TRBV4-3 . TGCGCCAGCAGCCAAGATATCCTTCACCCCGAGCAGTACTTC CASSQDILHPEQYF
TRBJ2-1 many TRBV7-2 TRBD2 TGTGCCAGCAGCTTAATAAGCGGGAGCCTCCCAAACGGTGAGCAGTTCTTC CASSLISGSLPNGEQFF
TRBJ2-1 many TRBV7-2 . TGTGCCAGCAGCTTTCTAGGCCAAAATGAGCAGTTCTTC CASSFLGQNEQFF
TRBJ2-1 many TRBV29-1 TRBD2 TGCAGCGTTGAATCAGGACTAGAAAATGAGCAGTTCTTC CSVESGLENEQFF
TRBJ1-5 many TRBV12-3/TRBV12-4 . TGTGCCAGCAGTTTAACCGGGGCCCTCCGGGGCAATCAGCCCCAGCATTTT CASSLTGALRGNQPQHF
TRBJ2-3 many TRBV25-1 TRBD2 TGTGCCAGCAGTGAGGCAGCGGGACCTAGCACAGATACGCAGTATTTT CASSEAAGPSTDTQYF
TRBJ2-1 many TRBV7-6 . TGTGCCAGCAGCTTAGTTGTGAGCAATGAGCAGTTCTTC CASSLVVSNEQFF
TRBJ1-1 many TRBV5-8 . TGTGCCAGCAGCTTCCGGGTTCTGAACACTGAAGCTTTCTTT CASSFRVLNTEAFF
TRBJ1-4 many TRBV11-2 TRBD1 TGTGCCAGCAGCTTATGGGACAGGGGTGAAAAACTGTTTTTT CASSLWDRGEKLFF
TRBJ2-7 many TRBV7-2 . TGTGCCAGCAGCTTAGGGATGGGCTCCTACGAGCAGTACTTC CASSLGMGSYEQYF
TRBJ1-5 many TRBV27 . TGTGCCAGCAGCAGCCAGGGAAAGGGCAATCAGCCCCAGCATTTT CASSSQGKGNQPQHF
TRBJ2-5 many TRBV18 TRBD2 TGTGCCAGCTCACCTCTCACGGGGGGCCAAGAGACCCAGTACTTC CASSPLTGGQETQYF
TRBJ1-5 many TRBV7-9 . TGTGCCAGCAGCTTCCAAGGTCAGCCCCAGCATTTT CASSFQGQPQHF
TRBJ2-1 many TRBV24-1 TRBD2 TGTGCCACCAGTGATTTGCTAGCAGGGACTAGGTATGACAATGAGCAGTTCTTC CATSDLLAGTRYDNEQFF
TRBJ1-3 many TRBV29-1 . TGCAGCCACCGTTCTGGAAACACCATATATTTT CSHRSGNTIYF
TRBJ2-2 many TRBV12-3/TRBV12-4 . TGTGCCAGCAATGTAGGGCCTTACACCGGGGAGCTGTTTTTT CASNVGPYTGELFF
TRBJ2-7 many TRBV14 . TGTGCCAGCAGCCAATTGAGGAGTTACCACGAGCAGTACTTC CASSQLRSYHEQYF
TRBJ2-7 many TRBV27 . TGTGCCAGCAGTCCAGGGACCGGCCCCCAGTACTTC CASSPGTGPQYF
TRBJ1-2 many TRBV12-3/TRBV12-4 . TGTGCCAGCAGTTTAGCGCAGAGGGGCTACACCTTC CASSLAQRGYTF
TRBJ1-6 many TRBV7-2 . TGTGCCAGCAGCTCGCAGGGTTCGAACTCCTATAATTCACCCCTCCACTTT CASSSQGSNSYNSPLHF
TRBJ2-4 . TRBV7-2 . TGTGCCAGCAGCCCGCCCCAGGAAAAAGGCAAAAACATTCAGTACTTC CASSPPQEKGKNIQYF
TRBJ2-7 . TRBV5-1 . TGCGCCAGCAGCTGGAGAACAGAGAACTCCTACGAGCAGTACTTC CASSWRTENSYEQYF
TRBJ2-7 many TRBV7-6 TRBD2 TGTGCCAGCAGCCCCGACGGGACTAGCGGGGGCCCGCCCTACGAGCAGTACTTC CASSPDGTSGGPPYEQYF
TRBJ1-5 many TRBV20-1 . TGCAGTGCTAGGGCGGGGCAGGGTGTTCAGCCCCAGCATTTT CSARAGQGVQPQHF
TRBJ2-1 many TRBV7-3 TRBD1 TGTGCCAGCAGCTTGGGGACAGAATACAATGAGCAGTTCTTC CASSLGTEYNEQFF
TRBJ2-2 few TRBV14 TRBD2 TGTGCCAGCAGCCAGAGGAGTAGCGGGGGGGCGGTGGCCGCGACATTGTCGAACACCGGGGAGCTGTTTTTT CASSQRSSGGAVAATLSNTGELFF
TRBJ1-5 many TRBV20-1 . TGCAGTGTCAGGGCGGGATATAGCAATCAGCCCCAGCATTTT CSVRAGYSNQPQHF
TRBJ1-6 few TRBV9 TRBD1 TGTGCCAGCAGCGCCGGTGGACAGGGGAACTCACCCCTCCACTTT CASSAGGQGNSPLHF
TRBJ2-7 many TRBV20-1 . TGCAGTGCTAGAGATGCTAGGTCCTACGAGCAGTACTTC CSARDARSYEQYF
TRBJ2-5 many TRBV20-1 TRBD2 TGCAGTGCGGCGCTAGGACCGGGACTAGGGGGAGAGACCCAGTACTTC CSAALGPGLGGETQYF
TRBJ2-1 many TRBV3-1 . TGTGCCAGCAGCCAAGATCTGGCAGCGTTCAGGAATGAGCAGTTCTTC CASSQDLAAFRNEQFF
TRBJ2-3 many TRBV5-1 TRBD2 TGCGCCAGCAGCCTTCCTAGCGGAGCCCGCACAGATACGCAGTATTTT CASSLPSGARTDTQYF
TRBJ2-3 many TRBV5-1 . TGCGCCAGCAGCGACCCTCTCAGGGGAGATACGCAGTATTTT CASSDPLRGDTQYF
TRBJ1-4 many TRBV6-5 . TGTGCCAGCAGTTATGGTCCGGGCCTTTCTAATGAAAAACTGTTTTTT CASSYGPGLSNEKLFF
TRBJ2-2 many TRBV12-3/TRBV12-4 . TGTGCCAGCAGACTCAACACCGGGGAGCTGTTTTTT CASRLNTGELFF
TRBJ2-5 many TRBV29-1 . TGCAGCGTTGGGGCAGGGTCCCAAGAGACCCAGTACTTC CSVGAGSQETQYF
TRBJ1-1 once TRBV20-1 . TGCAGTGCCCCCGGGCGGTACACTGAAGCTTTCTTT CSAPGRYTEAFF
TRBJ2-5 many TRBV5-1 . TGCGCCAGCAGCCCGTCAGGGTTAGGGACCCAGTACTTC CASSPSGLGTQYF
TRBJ2-3 . TRBV29-1 . TGCAGCGTTGAATTGACGACTACGCAGTATTTT CSVELTTTQYF
TRBJ2-1 many TRBV20-1 . TGCAGTGCTAAGGGCAGGGTTCCCTACAATGAGCAGTTCTTC CSAKGRVPYNEQFF
TRBJ1-3 once TRBV14 TRBD1 TGTGCCAGCAGCCTACTGACAGGGTCGGGAAACACCATATATTTT CASSLLTGSGNTIYF
TRBJ1-6 many TRBV14 . TGTGCCAGCAGCCACGGACAGAAGGATTCACCCCTCCACTTT CASSHGQKDSPLHF
TRBJ1-3 few TRBV3-1 . TGTGCCAGCAGCCAAGATGCGACAGTAGGAAACACCATATATTTT CASSQDATVGNTIYF
TRBJ2-4 many TRBV21-1 . TGTGCCAGCATCCGCCGGGACAGACAAAACATTCAGTACTTC CASIRRDRQNIQYF
TRBJ1-3 many TRBV12-3/TRBV12-4 TRBD1 TGTGCCAGCAAACAGGGGGCTGGAAACACCATATATTTT CASKQGAGNTIYF
TRBJ2-1 many TRBV20-1 . TGCAGTGCTAGGGGGCTAGCCCACCTCGGGTCCTACAATGAGCAGTTCTTC CSARGLAHLGSYNEQFF
TRBJ2-4 many TRBV5-1 . TGCGCCAGCAGCTTAAACCCAGGGGCGGCAGGGAACATTCAGTACTTC CASSLNPGAAGNIQYF
TRBJ1-1 . TRBV28 . TGTGCCAGCAGTTTCGGGGCCCGGTCGAACACTGAAGCTTTCTTT CASSFGARSNTEAFF
TRBJ2-7 many TRBV28 . TGTGCCAGCAGTGCCAACTACTACGAGCAGTACTTC CASSANYYEQYF
TRBJ2-3 many TRBV28 . TGTGCCAGCAGTTTTCTTTCTCGCACAGATACGCAGTATTTT CASSFLSRTDTQYF
TRBJ2-3 many TRBV9 TRBD2 TGTGCCAGCAGCTCAAGACTAGCGGGGGTCACAGATACGCAGTATTTT CASSSRLAGVTDTQYF